This TCR beta chain was retrieved from a study of blood T cell repertoires in COVID-19 (dated by TCRdb to 2020 to 2021). Study-level background: Samples from collaborators originated in the United States, Italy and Spain and spanned both the acute and convalescent phases of COVID-19. The material from the prospective study consisted of cDNA or gDNA derived from T cells, B-cell-depleted T cells, or PBMCs. The dataset comprised deeply sampled blood TCRbeta repertoires from subjects exposed to, actively infected with, or recovered from COVID-19. The repertoires were released in a freely available public database intended as a resource for research on the immune response to SARS-CoV-2. The samples were drawn from two sources: the first 160 participants of the ongoing ImmuneRACE study, and approximately 1,300 subjects contributed by 6 global collaborators. The sample metadata nearly always contained a de-identified subject ID, COVID-19 status, age in years and sex. Where available, HLA class I and class II types were obtained from metadata supplied by the sample provider rather than from assay-based typing.

General findings and caveats noted by the study authors: The quantity of clinical and demographic metadata differed by source and by participant and was supplied without curation.

Participants in the prospective study were aged about 18 to 95 years, lived in 20 to 25 United States geographic areas, and enrolled through a virtual design. In the prospective study, participants were assigned to cohorts based on the clinical history participants reported in a screening survey and a study questionnaire. In the prospective study, mobile phlebotomists collected whole blood, serum and a nasopharyngeal or oropharyngeal swab from each participant. Additional blood draws and questionnaires over an approximately two-month period could optionally be provided by prospective study participants. Prospective study blood samples were shipped either frozen or at room temperature before DNA extraction. As encoded in the germline V gene, CDR1 is MDHEN while CDR2 is SYDVKM. Its CDR3 holds 11 amino acids, cysteine through phenylalanine. The retained sequence is limited to the CDR3, 33 bases, with the frame set at the first base. Between the V and J ends, shortened by 5 bases and 6 bases respectively, the junction contains 5 bases.

Worth noting for this clone: Its target antigen remains unknown. Qualities for individual bases were not recorded, and no much larger clone is one base off.

TCRbeta CDR3 regions were amplified from genomic DNA by means of the immunoSEQ Assay, a bias-controlled multiplex PCR. The original methods were these. The number of nucleated cells in each sample was estimated from the amplification of reference gene primers within the assay. To quantify the absolute abundance of each unique TCRbeta CDR3 rearrangement, sequence reads were collapsed and filtered. For each sample, productive Simpson clonality was calculated as the square root of Simpson's diversity index over productive rearrangements. Not all clones reach the TCRdb copy of this immuneACCESS table, which keeps in-frame sequences only. Checked studies attribute under half of the gap to unresolved V genes and leave the rest unexplained. D and trimming come from the DNA, and the V and J calls and clone size come from that table. The sample table holds a few hundred thousand clones, of which approximately 86% were seen once. The ten most abundant clones make up roughly 3.8% of the sample.

The sequencing input was PBMCs or T cells enriched from blood (not recorded which). This receptor chain uses TRBV28 and TRBJ2-1; no confident D gene assignment can be made. The TCR sequence derives from a woman in her forties with acute COVID-19. The DNA is as follows: TGTGCCAGCAGTACGGTCAATGAGCAGTTCTTC. Protein translation: CASSTVNEQFF.